A single sample is the source of the 16 T cell receptor beta chains below, sequenced in a study of beta chain features in type 1 diabetes. The study, taken as a whole, reports: Significant though moderate, a shortening of TCRB CDR3s appeared in all four CD4+ subsets of Type 1 diabetes patients.

Expressed TCRB transcripts were sequenced after all isolated RNA was converted to cDNA. The repertoire was sequenced with immunoSEQ multiplex PCR; TCRdb's copy has only in-frame clones and lacks some. The data contain roughly 160,000 clones, roughly 8% of them singletons. No cognate antigen is known for these TCRs. The specimen sequenced was central memory CD4+ T cells from blood. The receptor source for this set is a man between 18 and 35 years old with type 1 diabetes.

The genes are TRBV2 and TRBJ2-7; 9 bases align to TRBD1. Looked up from germline, CDR1 is SNHLY and CDR2 is FYNNEI. The CDR3 loop spans 14 amino acids. The ends lost 8 bases at V and 7 bases at J; junction bases unmatched: 12. CDR3 amino acids: CASRSGTGTGEQYF. The CDR3 DNA reads as TGTGCCAGCCGTTCCGGGACAGGGACAGGAGAGCAGTACTTC.

This clone was found a few times. The V gene is TRBV5-4, the J gene TRBJ2-4; TRBD1 aligns across 7 bases. J was trimmed by 6 bases and V by 2 bases; bases with no gene match: 11. Per germline, CDR1 SGHNT and CDR2 YYREEE (reference sequence). The CDR3 covers 16 residues. This CDR3 reads CASSLGFNRGGNIQYF. The DNA of the CDR3 is TGTGCCAGCAGCTTAGGATTCAACAGGGGTGGAAACATTCAGTACTTC.

This clone has ten or more counts. The chain joins TRBV25-1 to TRBJ2-6; no definite D call. The CDR3 is made up of 12 amino acids. Trimming stripped 8 bases from V and 5 bases from J, with 7 bases between. Germline CDR1 is MGHDK and CDR2 is SYGVNS. CDR3: CASATRANVLTF. The CDR3 DNA follows: TGTGCCAGCGCAACACGGGCCAACGTCCTGACTTTC.

Comments on this clone: A much larger clone differs from this one at a single base, so this may be a read error. The rearrangement links TRBV28 to TRBJ2-2; unclear D gene. Trimming took off 6 bases at V and 1 base at J, with 6 bases between the two ends. This CDR3 has 13 residues. Germline V gene lookup returns CDR1 MDHEN and CDR2 SYDVKM. In nucleotides, the CDR3 is TGTGCCAGCAGGAACAAGAACACCGGGGAGCTGTTTTTT. Protein product: CASRNKNTGELFF.

This clone was observed a handful of times. This chain joins TRBV7-9 and TRBJ2-1, with TRBD2 matching over 10 bases. The germline V gene encodes CDR1 SEHNR and CDR2 FQNEAQ (reference sequence). This CDR3 is built from 17 residues. V shed 5 bases and J 2 bases; nucleotides not matched to a gene: 9. The CDR3 region is CASSQRGLADPYNEQFF. The CDR3 nucleotides read TGTGCCAGCAGCCAAAGAGGACTAGCGGATCCCTACAATGAGCAGTTCTTC.

This clone turned up a few times. V and J are TRBV4-1 and TRBJ2-1, with 8 bases matching TRBD2. Looked up from germline, CDR1 is MGHRA and CDR2 is YSYEKL. This CDR3 comprises 13 residues. J gave up 9 bases and V 6 bases, and 7 bases lay outside the gene matches. CDR3 nucleotide sequence: TGCGCCAGCAGATGGAGCGGGAGTCCTGAGCAGTTCTTC. Translation: CASRWSGSPEQFF.

The chain carries TRBV4-3 and TRBJ1-6, with D maybe TRBD1 (6 bases). Trimming removed 3 bases at V and 7 bases at J, with 16 bases between. Looked up from germline, CDR1 is LGHNA and CDR2 is YSLEER. The CDR3 has 16 amino acids. The CDR3 DNA is TGCGCCAGCAGCCAGGGGGGGCGGGAACGGAATTCACCCCTCCACTTT. Its protein product is CASSQGGRERNSPLHF.

Here the CDR3 reads CASSYRRNTEAFF. The CDR3 DNA follows: TGTGCCAGCAGTTACCGGAGGAACACTGAAGCTTTCTTT. This chain links TRBV6-5 with TRBJ1-1; D is undetermined. CDR1 is MNHEY and CDR2 is SVGAGI in the germline V gene. The CDR3 is 13 amino acids. The V and J ends lost 2 bases and 1 base respectively, with 5 bases between them.

V usage is TRBV29-1 and J usage is TRBJ2-3; tentatively, D is TRBD1 (6 bases). The CDR3 length is 14 residues. The V gene's germline CDR1 is SQVTM and CDR2 ANQGSEA. CDR3 coding DNA: TGCGGCACAAAAGGACAGAGGGTCACAGATACGCAGTATTTT. It encodes CGTKGQRVTDTQYF.

The V gene is TRBV2, the J gene TRBJ2-4; 9 positions match TRBD2. Germline CDR1 reads SNHLY; CDR2 reads FYNNEI. The CDR3 has 15 residues. The V and J ends lost 7 bases and 8 bases, in that order; junction bases with no gene match: 12. CDR3 in amino acids: CASIASGRTVDIQYF. The CDR3 DNA reads as TGTGCCAGCATAGCCAGCGGGAGGACAGTTGACATTCAGTACTTC.

This clone has a handful of counts. This rearrangement joins TRBV19 to TRBJ1-2; 9 nucleotides match TRBD1. This CDR3 region has 15 residues. Looked up from germline, CDR1 is LNHDA and CDR2 is SQIVND (reference sequence). Losses at the gene ends were 5 bases for V and 5 bases for J; bases not matched to a gene: 9. The CDR3, as DNA: TGTGCCAGTAGTCCCCCCGGGACAGGGATTTATGGCTACACCTTC. Translating gives CASSPPGTGIYGYTF.

V is TRBV5-1 and J is TRBJ2-2; 7 bases match TRBD1. The V segment lost 5 bases and the J segment 6 bases; nucleotides outside the gene matches: 7. Germline V gives CDR1 SGHRS, CDR2 YFSETQ. The CDR3 consists of 14 residues. CDR3 in DNA: TGCGCCAGCAGACGAGCAACAGGGGCCGGGGAGCTGTTTTTT. Translating gives CASRRATGAGELFF.

The chain links TRBV6-5 to TRBJ2-7; 8 bases map to TRBD1. The V gene's germline CDR1 is MNHEY and CDR2 SVGAGI. This CDR3 is 14 amino acids long. Losses at the gene ends were 6 bases for V and 3 bases for J; bases not matched to a gene: 7. CDR3 DNA: TGTGCCAGCAGACCCAGTGACAGGGGCTACGAGCAGTACTTC. Translated, it gives CASRPSDRGYEQYF.

CDR3 nucleotide sequence: TGTGCCAGCAGCCGGACTAGCGGGGGTTACGAGCAGTACTTC. As protein: CASSRTSGGYEQYF. The V call is TRBV11-2, the J call TRBJ2-7; 13 bases line up with TRBD2. J lost 4 bases, V lost 5 bases, and 2 bases had no gene match. The germline CDR1 and CDR2 sequences are SGHAT and FQNNGV. The CDR3 runs to 14 residues. Supplemented by reference TRBV11-2 and TRBJ2-7, the full variable domain reads EAGVAQSPRYKIIEKRQSVAFWCNPISGHATLYWYQQILGQGPKLLIQFQNNGVVDDSQLPKDRFSAERLKGVDSTLKIQPAKLEDSAVYLCASSRTSGGYEQYFGPGTRLTVT.

The rearrangement uses TRBV5-1 and TRBJ1-2; D gene unclear. V was shortened by 2 bases and J by 8 bases, with 13 bases between the two germline ends. Germline loops: CDR1 SGHRS, CDR2 YFSETQ. The CDR3 runs 13 residues. CDR3 nucleotides: TGCGCCAGCAGCTTTACAGAGTCGAGAGGCTACACCTTC. This sequence encodes CASSFTESRGYTF.

This clone was recorded a few times. Different DNA sequences within this sample yield the same CDR3. In nucleotides, the CDR3 is TGTGCCAGCAGTGAGACAGACTATGGCTACACCTTC. Translating gives CASSETDYGYTF. The V gene is TRBV2, the J gene TRBJ1-2; tentatively, D is TRBD1 (5 bases). This CDR3 region has 12 residues. Trimming took 3 bases from V and 3 from J, leaving 5 bases between them. Germline values: CDR1 SNHLY, CDR2 FYNNEI.